This T cell receptor (beta chain) was identified in a study of Graves' ophthalmopathy and Graves' hyperthyroidism. General study findings and limits: Ophthalmopathy progression prediction by the model yielded a sensitivity of more than 60% and a specificity of nearly 75%. Appearing in blood as well were most expanded thyroid clonotypes above 0.001 frequency.

Ophthalmopathy cases showed moderate-to-severe activity, scoring CAS ≥3 and NOSPECS ≥4, with duration under 3 months. Clinical symptoms and serum thyroxine were used for diagnosis; TRAb, thyroid ultrasound and orbital computed tomography were also relied on. With respect to this clonotype: The antigen is undetermined.

Trimming removed 4 bases from V and 4 bases from J; junction bases left unmatched: 4. CDR1 is SQVTM and CDR2 is ANQGSEA in the germline V gene. The CDR3 is 13 amino acids. TCR beta CDR3 regions were amplified from RNA transcripts. The first round was an RT-PCR with HTBI primers, and the second round was a multiplex PCR. TCRdb re-analysed the multiplex PCR reads in MiXCR, keeping a single row per CDR3 protein. The sample records 650,000 to 900,000 distinct CDR3 sequences, around 40% being singletons. This TCR derives from an adult man with Graves' ophthalmopathy. Sequenced input: peripheral blood. The chain is built from TRBV29-1 and TRBJ1-1; 9 bases map to TRBD1. The chain's CDR3 is CSVARTGATEAFF. The CDR3 DNA sequence: TGCAGCGTTGCAAGGACAGGGGCCACTGAAGCTTTCTTT. Full variable domain (missing parts from reference TRBV29-1 and TRBJ1-1): SAVISQKPSRDICQRGTSLTIQCQVDSQVTMMFWYRQQPGQSLTLIATANQGSEATYESGFVIDKFPISRPNLTFSTLTVSNMSPEDSSIYLCSVARTGATEAFFGQGTRLTVV.